The 5 T cell receptor beta chains below were found in one sample sequenced in a study of blood T cell repertoires in COVID-19. Repertoires were generated with immunoSEQ multiplex PCR, while TCRdb's copy carries only in-frame clones and drops some. Of hundreds of thousands of clones detected, around 87% appear once; the ten largest clones hold approximately 1.5%. Sequencing was performed on peripheral blood. These receptors all come from a woman between 35 and 50 years old who had recovered from COVID-19.

The J gene is TRBJ2-7, the V gene TRBV3-1 (or the pseudogene TRBV3-2); 8 positions match TRBD2. There are 14 residues in the CDR3. CDR1 is LGHDT and CDR2 is YNNKEL in the germline V gene (reference sequence). With V trimmed by 7 bases and J by 1 base, 6 bases remained unmatched. CDR3 loop: CASTQAGGSYEQYF. CDR3 sequence (DNA): TGTGCCAGCACCCAGGCGGGGGGATCCTACGAGCAGTACTTC.

DNA for the CDR3: TGTGCCATCAGGGACAGCTCCAATCAGCCCCAGCATTTT. This translates into CAIRDSSNQPQHF. The chain recombines TRBV10-3 with TRBJ1-5, with D maybe TRBD1 (6 bases). The germline V gene has CDR1 ENHRY and CDR2 SYGVKD. CDR3 length: 13 residues. With 6 bases removed from V and 3 bases from J, the gap between germline ends came to 9 bases.

V usage is TRBV25-1 and J usage is TRBJ1-6; 7 bases are a match to TRBD1. The trim removed 4 bases at V and 9 bases at J, leaving 3 bases unmatched. CDR1 and CDR2 (germline): MGHDK, SYGVNS. The CDR3 length is 13 residues. The CDR3 reads CASSVGGGSPLHF. The CDR3 coding sequence is TGTGCCAGCAGTGTAGGGGGCGGTTCACCCCTCCACTTT.

V usage is TRBV6-5 and J usage is TRBJ1-2; 10 nucleotides line up with TRBD1. The CDR3 has 14 residues. The germline CDR1 and CDR2 sequences are MNHEY and SVGAGI. V gave up 5 bases and J gave up 5 bases; unmatched junction bases: 5. CDR3 in amino acids: CASSQTGGAYGYTF. CDR3 sequence (DNA): TGTGCCAGCAGTCAGACAGGGGGCGCGTATGGCTACACCTTC.

This clone has only a few counts. The chain employs TRBV21-1 and TRBJ1-2. TRBV21-1 is a documented pseudogene. This CDR3 has 14 amino acids. The CDR3 DNA is TGTGCCAACCGGCCGGGAAACCAGCACTATGGCTACACCTTC. Translation gives CANRPGNQHYGYTF.